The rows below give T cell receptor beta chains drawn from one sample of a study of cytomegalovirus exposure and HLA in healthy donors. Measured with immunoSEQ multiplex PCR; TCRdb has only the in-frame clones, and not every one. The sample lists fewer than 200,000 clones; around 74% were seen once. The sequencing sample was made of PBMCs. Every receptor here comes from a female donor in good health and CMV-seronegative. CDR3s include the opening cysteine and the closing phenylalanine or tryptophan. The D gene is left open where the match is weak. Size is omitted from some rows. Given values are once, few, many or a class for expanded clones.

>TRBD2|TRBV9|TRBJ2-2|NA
CASSPGTSGRAGGELFF
TGTGCCAGCAGCCCCGGGACTAGCGGGAGGGCCGGCGGGGAGCTGTTTTTT
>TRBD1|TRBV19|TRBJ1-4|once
CASSSGQSFEKLFF
TGTGCCAGTAGTTCGGGACAGTCGTTCGAAAAACTGTTTTTT
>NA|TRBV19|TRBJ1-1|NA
CASTHRTATTETFF
TGTGCCAGTACCCACAGGACAGCGACCACTGAAACTTTCTTT
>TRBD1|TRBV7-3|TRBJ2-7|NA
CASSRTGGFYEQYF
TGTGCCAGCAGCCGGACAGGGGGGTTCTACGAGCAGTACTTC
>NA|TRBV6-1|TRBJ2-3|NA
CASSGQGTDTQYF
TGTGCCAGCAGTGGTCAGGGTACAGATACGCAGTATTTT
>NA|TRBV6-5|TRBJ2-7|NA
CASTAPSTYEQYF
TGTGCCAGCACCGCCCCGAGTACGTACGAGCAGTACTTC
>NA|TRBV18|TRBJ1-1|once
CASSPDQTEEAFF
TGTGCCAGCTCACCAGATCAGACAGAAGAAGCTTTCTTT
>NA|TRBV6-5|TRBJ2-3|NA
CASSGVAGLGDTQYF
TGTGCCAGCAGTGGTGTGGCGGGATTAGGAGATACGCAGTATTTT
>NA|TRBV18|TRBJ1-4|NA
CASSGRTNEKLFF
TGTGCCAGCTCGGGGCGCACTAATGAAAAACTGTTTTTT
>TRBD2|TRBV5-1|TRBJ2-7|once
CASSLTSGGPYEQYF
TGCGCCAGCAGCCTTACCAGCGGGGGGCCCTACGAGCAGTACTTC
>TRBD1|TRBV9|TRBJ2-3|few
CASSEGDRVADTQYF
TGTGCCAGCAGCGAGGGGGACAGGGTGGCAGATACGCAGTATTTT
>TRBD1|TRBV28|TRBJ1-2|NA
CASSLTLGTGEGYGYTF
TGTGCCAGCAGTCTCACATTAGGGACAGGGGAGGGGTATGGCTACACCTTC
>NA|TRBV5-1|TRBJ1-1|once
CASSLGAGNTEAFF
TGCGCCAGCAGCTTGGGGGCGGGGAACACTGAAGCTTTCTTT
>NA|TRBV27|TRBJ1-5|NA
CASSLSVGEIGNQPQHF
TGTGCCAGCAGTTTATCTGTTGGAGAGATTGGCAATCAGCCCCAGCATTTT
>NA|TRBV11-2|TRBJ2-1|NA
CASSFRGGHNEQFF
TGTGCCAGCAGCTTCAGGGGCGGGCACAATGAGCAGTTCTTC
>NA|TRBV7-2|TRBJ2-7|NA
CASSSVYEQYF
TGTGCCAGCAGCTCGGTCTACGAGCAGTACTTC
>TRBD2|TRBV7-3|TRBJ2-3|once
CASSPGTSERSQYF
TGTGCCAGCAGCCCTGGGACTAGCGAGAGGTCGCAGTATTTT
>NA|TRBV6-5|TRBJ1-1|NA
CASSFTANTEAFF
TGTGCCAGCAGTTTTACAGCGAACACTGAAGCTTTCTTT
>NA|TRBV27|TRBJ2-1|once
CASSLGSSIPSYNEQFF
TGTGCCAGCAGTTTAGGGTCTAGCATCCCTTCCTACAATGAGCAGTTCTTC
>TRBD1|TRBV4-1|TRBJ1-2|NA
CASSPIRRDRRDHFYGYTF
TGCGCCAGCAGCCCGATTCGCCGGGACAGGAGGGACCACTTCTATGGCTACACCTTC
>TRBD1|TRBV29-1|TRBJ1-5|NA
CSVTGTGAGNQPQHF
TGCAGCGTCACCGGGACAGGGGCAGGCAATCAGCCCCAGCATTTT
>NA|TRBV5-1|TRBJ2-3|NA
CASSFGETQYF
TGCGCCAGCAGCTTTGGGGAGACGCAGTATTTT
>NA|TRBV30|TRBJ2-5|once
CAWSPGGGGTQYF
TGTGCCTGGAGCCCCGGCGGCGGCGGGACCCAGTACTTC
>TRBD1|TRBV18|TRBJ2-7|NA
CASSPRDRGNYEQYF
TGTGCCAGCTCGCCCCGGGACAGGGGAAACTACGAGCAGTACTTC
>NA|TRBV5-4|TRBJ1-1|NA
CASSLAREAEAFF
TGTGCCAGCAGCTTGGCGAGAGAGGCTGAAGCTTTCTTT
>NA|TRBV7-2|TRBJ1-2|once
CASSSRDPGYGYTF
TGTGCCAGCAGCTCCCGGGATCCGGGGTATGGCTACACCTTC
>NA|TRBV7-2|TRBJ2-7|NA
CASSLPGLGEQYF
TGTGCCAGCAGCTTACCAGGGTTGGGCGAGCAGTACTTC
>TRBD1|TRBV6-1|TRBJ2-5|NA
CASSEDRAGGTQYF
TGTGCCAGCAGTGAAGATAGGGCAGGGGGGACCCAGTACTTC
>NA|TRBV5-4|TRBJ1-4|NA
CASSPGKNEKLFF
TGTGCCAGCAGCCCAGGGAAGAATGAAAAACTGTTTTTT